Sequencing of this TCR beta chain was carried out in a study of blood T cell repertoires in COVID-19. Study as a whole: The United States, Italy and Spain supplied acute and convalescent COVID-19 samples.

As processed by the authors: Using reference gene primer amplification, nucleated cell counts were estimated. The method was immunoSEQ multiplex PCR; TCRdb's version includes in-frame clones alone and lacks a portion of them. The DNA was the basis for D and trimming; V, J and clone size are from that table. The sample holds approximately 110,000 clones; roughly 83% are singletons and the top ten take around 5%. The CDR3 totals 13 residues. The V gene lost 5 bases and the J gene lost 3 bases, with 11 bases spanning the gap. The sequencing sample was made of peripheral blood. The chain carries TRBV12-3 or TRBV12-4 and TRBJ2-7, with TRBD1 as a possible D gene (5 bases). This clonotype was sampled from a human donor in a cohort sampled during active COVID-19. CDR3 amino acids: CASSKGHLYEQYF. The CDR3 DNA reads TGTGCCAGCAGTAAAGGACACCTCTACGAGCAGTACTTC.